This TCR beta chain was captured by sequencing in a study of blood T cell repertoires in COVID-19. The overall study: Samples taken during acute and convalescent COVID-19 were collected in the United States, Italy and Spain. T cells, B-cell-depleted T cells, or PBMCs supplied cDNA or gDNA.

CDR1 and CDR2 (germline): MNHEY, SVGAGI. Trimming removed 6 bases at V and 5 bases at J, with 13 bases between. The length of the CDR3 is 13 residues. In the authors' workflow: Nucleated cell number was recorded as an estimate derived from reference gene primer amplification. Profiled with immunoSEQ multiplex PCR; TCRdb holds only in-frame clones, not every one. V and J calls and clone size are copied from that table; D and trimming were computed from the DNA. The sample includes roughly 100,000 clones, about 92% seen only once; the top ten take 15% to 20%. The chain is built from TRBV6-5 and TRBJ1-2, with D unclear. The sample was peripheral blood. This clonotype was sampled from an elderly woman in a cohort sampled during active COVID-19. For the CDR3, the DNA is TGTGCCAGCAGAAACCCGGCGGTGTATGGCTACACCTTC. This sequence encodes CASRNPAVYGYTF.